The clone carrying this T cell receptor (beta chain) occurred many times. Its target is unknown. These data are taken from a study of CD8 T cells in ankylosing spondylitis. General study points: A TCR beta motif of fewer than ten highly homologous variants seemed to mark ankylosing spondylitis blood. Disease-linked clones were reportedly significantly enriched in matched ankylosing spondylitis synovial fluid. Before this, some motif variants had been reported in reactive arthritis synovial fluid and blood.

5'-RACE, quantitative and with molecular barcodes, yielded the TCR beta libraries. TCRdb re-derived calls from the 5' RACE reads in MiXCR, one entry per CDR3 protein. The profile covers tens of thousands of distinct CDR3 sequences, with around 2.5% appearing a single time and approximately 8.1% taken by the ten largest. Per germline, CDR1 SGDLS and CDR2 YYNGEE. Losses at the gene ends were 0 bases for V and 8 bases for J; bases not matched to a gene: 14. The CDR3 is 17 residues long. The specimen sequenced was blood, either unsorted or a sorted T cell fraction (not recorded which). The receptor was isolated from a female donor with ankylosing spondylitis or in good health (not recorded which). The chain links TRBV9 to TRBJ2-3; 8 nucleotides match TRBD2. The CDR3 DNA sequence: TGTGCCAGCAGCGTAGGGGGTAGCGGGGCGGCCGCCGGTACGCAGTATTTT. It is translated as CASSVGGSGAAAGTQYF.